This T cell receptor (beta chain) was identified in a study of shared clonotypes between healthy human individuals. Study background: CD4 naive and memory got three plates each, CD8 naive two, CD8 memory one. Study observations and caveats: The sharing of roughly 5% of naive CD4 clonotypes was seen across a handful of donors.

Germline V CDR1 and CDR2: SGHRS, YFSETQ. The V gene lost 0 bases and the J gene lost 4 bases, with 10 bases spanning the gap. CDR3 size: 14 residues. Sequenced by immunoSEQ multiplex PCR; TCRdb stores in-frame clones only, minus some. The data contain roughly 1,100,000 clones, under 80% of them singletons. This clone was counted a few times. The target antigen is unknown. The sequence was obtained from a man younger than 30 in good health. This chain uses TRBV5-1 with TRBJ1-1; D is unclear. The specimen sequenced was memory CD4+ T cells sorted from blood. The subset is: CD45RA-negative fraction. In DNA, the CDR3 is TGCGCCAGCAGCTTGGAGCCGGGTCCCACTGAAGCTTTCTTT. Amino acid sequence: CASSLEPGPTEAFF.